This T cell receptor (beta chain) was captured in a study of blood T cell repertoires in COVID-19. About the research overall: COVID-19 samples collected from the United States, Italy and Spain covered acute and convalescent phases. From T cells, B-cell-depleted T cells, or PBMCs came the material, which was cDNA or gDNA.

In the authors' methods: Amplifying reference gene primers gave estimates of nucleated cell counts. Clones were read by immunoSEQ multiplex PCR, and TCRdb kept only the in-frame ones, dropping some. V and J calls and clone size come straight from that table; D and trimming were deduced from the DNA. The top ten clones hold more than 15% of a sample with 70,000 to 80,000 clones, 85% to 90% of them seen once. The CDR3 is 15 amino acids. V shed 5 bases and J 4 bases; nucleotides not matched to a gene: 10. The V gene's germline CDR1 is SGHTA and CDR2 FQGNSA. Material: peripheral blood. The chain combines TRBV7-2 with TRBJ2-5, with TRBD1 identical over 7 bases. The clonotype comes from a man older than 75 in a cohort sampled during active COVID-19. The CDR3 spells CASSGGQYDRETQYF. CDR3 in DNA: TGTGCCAGCAGCGGGGGACAGTACGACCGAGAGACCCAGTACTTC.